The source of this T cell receptor (beta chain) is a study of T-cell reconstitution after alpha-beta-depleted transplantation in children. The junction had 4 bases not matched to a gene; V was cut back by 2 bases and J by 1 base. The CDR3 is 15 residues long. Germline-derived CDR1 and CDR2 are DFQATT and SNEGSKA (reference sequence). This clonotype was seen ten or more times. The TCRbeta library incorporated unique molecular identifiers. TCRdb itself ran the PCR reads through MiXCR, one entry per CDR3 protein. Of over 150,000 distinct CDR3 sequences in the sample, 6.5% to 7.5% were seen once. The sequencing here drew on PBMCs from the stem cell graft donor, taken from the stem cell graft. The TCR was taken from a human donor who donated a stem cell graft to a child with Wiskott-Aldrich syndrome. The chain is built from TRBV20-1 and TRBJ2-2, with 7 bases identical to TRBD2. CDR3 protein: CSARTPGGNTGELFF. In nucleotides, the CDR3 is TGCAGTGCTAGAACCCCGGGAGGGAACACCGGGGAGCTGTTTTTT.